This T cell receptor beta chain was observed in a study of metastatic and nonmetastatic thyroid tumors. Across the whole study: For malignant and benign thyroid patients, tumor or nodule tissue and blood were the sources whose repertoires were compared.

The CDR3 contains 14 residues. V dropped 0 bases and J dropped 6 bases, with 11 bases sitting between them. Germline CDR1 is MGHRA and CDR2 is YSYEKL. Thyroid surgery was performed in patients who had received no treatment beforehand. With regard to this clone: Its antigen remains unknown.

As handled by the study authors: Building a distant-metastasis classifier for papillary thyroid cancer drew on CDR3 differences across clinicopathological groups. TCRdb re-called the PCR reads with MiXCR. The V and J calls and clone size come from TCRdb's table, not from the authors' own analysis. This sample yields 3,000 to 4,000 clones, of which around 40% are seen a single time; around half belongs to the top ten. Notes on the study in general: Versus benign nodules, malignant thyroid tumors reportedly had significantly higher TCR beta diversity, in blood and tumor.

Sequencing was carried out using tumor tissue. The clonotype was recovered from a female donor with papillary thyroid cancer or a benign thyroid nodule (not recorded which). Some clones in this sample may be carry-over from other donors' samples. The rearrangement uses TRBV4-1 and TRBJ1-1; D not certain. CDR3 bases: TGCGCCAGCAGCCAAGATGAAGGTAACCCTGAAGCTTTCTTT. Translation gives CASSQDEGNPEAFF.